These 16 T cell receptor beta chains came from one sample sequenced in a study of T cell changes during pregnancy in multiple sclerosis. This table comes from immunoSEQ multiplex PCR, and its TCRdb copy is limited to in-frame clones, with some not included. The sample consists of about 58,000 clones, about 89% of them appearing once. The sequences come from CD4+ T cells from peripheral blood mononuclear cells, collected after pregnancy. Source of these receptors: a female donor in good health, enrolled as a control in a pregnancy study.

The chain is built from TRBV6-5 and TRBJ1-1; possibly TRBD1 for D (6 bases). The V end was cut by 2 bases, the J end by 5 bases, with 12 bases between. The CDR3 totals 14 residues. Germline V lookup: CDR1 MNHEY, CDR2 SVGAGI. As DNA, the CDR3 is TGTGCCAGCAGTTACCGGGGGGGCAAGACTGAAGCTTTCTTT. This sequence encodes CASSYRGGKTEAFF.

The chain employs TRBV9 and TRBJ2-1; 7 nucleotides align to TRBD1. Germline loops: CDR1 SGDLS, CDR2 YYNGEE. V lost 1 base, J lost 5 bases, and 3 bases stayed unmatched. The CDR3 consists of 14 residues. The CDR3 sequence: CASSVLQGNNEQFF. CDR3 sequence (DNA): TGTGCCAGCAGCGTACTACAGGGGAACAATGAGCAGTTCTTC. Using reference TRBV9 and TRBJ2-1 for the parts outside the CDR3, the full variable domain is DSGVTQTPKHLITATGQRVTLRCSPRSGDLSVYWYQQSLDQGLQFLIQYYNGEERAKGNILERFSAQQFPDLHSELNLSSLELGDSALYFCASSVLQGNNEQFFGPGTRLTVL.

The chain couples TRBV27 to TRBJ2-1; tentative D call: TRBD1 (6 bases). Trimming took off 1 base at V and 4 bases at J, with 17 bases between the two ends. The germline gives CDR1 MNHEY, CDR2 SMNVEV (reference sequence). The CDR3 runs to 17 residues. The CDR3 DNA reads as TGTGCCAGCAGTTTATTGGGTTCGACAGGCAATTACAATGAGCAGTTCTTC. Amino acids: CASSLLGSTGNYNEQFF.

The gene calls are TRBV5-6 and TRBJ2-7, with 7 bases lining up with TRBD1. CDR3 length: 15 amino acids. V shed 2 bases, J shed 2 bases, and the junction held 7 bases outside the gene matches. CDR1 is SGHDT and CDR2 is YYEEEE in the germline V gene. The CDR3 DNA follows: TGTGCCAGCAGCTTAGGAGGCCAGGGGGCCTACGAGCAGTACTTC. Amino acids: CASSLGGQGAYEQYF.

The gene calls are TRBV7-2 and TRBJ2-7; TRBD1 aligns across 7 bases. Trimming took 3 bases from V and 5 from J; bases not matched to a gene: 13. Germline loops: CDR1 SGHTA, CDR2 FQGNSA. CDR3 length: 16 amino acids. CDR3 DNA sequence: TGTGCCAGCAGCTTCTTAACTGGGACAGTACTCAACGAGCAGTACTTC. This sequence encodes CASSFLTGTVLNEQYF. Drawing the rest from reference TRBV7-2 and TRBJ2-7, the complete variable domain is GAGVSQSPSNKVTEKGKDVELRCDPISGHTALYWYRQSLGQGLEFLIYFQGNSAPDKSGLPSDRFSAERTGGSVSTLTIQRTQQEDSAVYLCASSFLTGTVLNEQYFGPGTRLTVT.

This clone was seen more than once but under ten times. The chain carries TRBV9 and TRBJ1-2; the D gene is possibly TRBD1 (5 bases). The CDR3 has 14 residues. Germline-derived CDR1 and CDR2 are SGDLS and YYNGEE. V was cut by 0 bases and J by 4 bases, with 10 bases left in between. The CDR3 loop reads CASSVEEGRYGYTF. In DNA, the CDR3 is TGTGCCAGCAGCGTAGAGGAGGGGCGCTATGGCTACACCTTC.

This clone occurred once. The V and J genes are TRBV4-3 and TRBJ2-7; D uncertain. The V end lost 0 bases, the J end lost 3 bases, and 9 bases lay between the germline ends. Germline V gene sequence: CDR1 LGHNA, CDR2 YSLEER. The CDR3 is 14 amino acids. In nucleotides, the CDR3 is TGCGCCAGCAGCCAAGATCCGCTCGGCTACGAGCAGTACTTC. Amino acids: CASSQDPLGYEQYF.

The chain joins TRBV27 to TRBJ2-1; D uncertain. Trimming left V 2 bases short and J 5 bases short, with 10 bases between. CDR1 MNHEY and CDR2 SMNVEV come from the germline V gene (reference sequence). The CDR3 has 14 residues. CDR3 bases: TGTGCCAGCAGTTTAGCCGGAGCAAACAATGAGCAGTTCTTC. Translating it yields CASSLAGANNEQFF.

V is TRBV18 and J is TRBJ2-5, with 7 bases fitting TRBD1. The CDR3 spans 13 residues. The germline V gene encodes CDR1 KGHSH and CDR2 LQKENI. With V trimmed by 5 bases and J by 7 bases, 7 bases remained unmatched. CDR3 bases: TGTGCCAGCTCATCCGGACAGGAAGGGACCCAGTACTTC. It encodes CASSSGQEGTQYF.

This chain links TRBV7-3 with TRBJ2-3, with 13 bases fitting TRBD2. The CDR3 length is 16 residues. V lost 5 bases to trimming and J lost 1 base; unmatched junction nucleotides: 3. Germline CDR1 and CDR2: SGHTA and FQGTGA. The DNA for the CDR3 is TGTGCCAGCAGCAGAGGGACTAGCGGGGGCACAGATACGCAGTATTTT. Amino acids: CASSRGTSGGTDTQYF.

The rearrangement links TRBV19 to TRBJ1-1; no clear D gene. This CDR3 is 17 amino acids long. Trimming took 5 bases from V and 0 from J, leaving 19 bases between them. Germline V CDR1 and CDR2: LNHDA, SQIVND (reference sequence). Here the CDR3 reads CASSQEGGSSMNTEAFF. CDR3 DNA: TGTGCCAGTAGTCAGGAGGGCGGTAGCTCCATGAACACTGAAGCTTTCTTT.

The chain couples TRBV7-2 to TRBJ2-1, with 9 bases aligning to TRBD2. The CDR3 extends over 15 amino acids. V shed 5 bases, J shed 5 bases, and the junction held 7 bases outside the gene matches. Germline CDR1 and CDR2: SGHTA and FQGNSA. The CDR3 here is CASSLGLAGNNEQFF. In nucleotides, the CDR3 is TGTGCCAGCAGCCTGGGGCTAGCGGGGAACAATGAGCAGTTCTTC.

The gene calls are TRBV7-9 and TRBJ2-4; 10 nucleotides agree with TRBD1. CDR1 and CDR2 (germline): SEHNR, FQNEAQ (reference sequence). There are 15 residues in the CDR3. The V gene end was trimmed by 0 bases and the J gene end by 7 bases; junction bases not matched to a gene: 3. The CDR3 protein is CASSLAGTGANIQYF. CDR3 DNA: TGTGCCAGCAGCTTAGCCGGGACAGGGGCCAACATTCAGTACTTC.

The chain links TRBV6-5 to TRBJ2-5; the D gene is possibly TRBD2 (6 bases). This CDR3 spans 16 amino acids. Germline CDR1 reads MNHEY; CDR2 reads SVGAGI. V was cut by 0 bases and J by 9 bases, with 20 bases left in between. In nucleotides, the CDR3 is TGTGCCAGCAGTTACTCCTCCCCTGTATCGGGGGAGGCCCAGTACTTC. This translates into CASSYSSPVSGEAQYF.

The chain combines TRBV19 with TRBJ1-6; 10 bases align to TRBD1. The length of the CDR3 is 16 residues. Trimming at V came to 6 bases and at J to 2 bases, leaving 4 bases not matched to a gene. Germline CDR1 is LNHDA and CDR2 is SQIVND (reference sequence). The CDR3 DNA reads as TGTGCCAGTAGGGGGACAGGGGACACCTATAATTCACCCCTCCACTTT. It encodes CASRGTGDTYNSPLHF.

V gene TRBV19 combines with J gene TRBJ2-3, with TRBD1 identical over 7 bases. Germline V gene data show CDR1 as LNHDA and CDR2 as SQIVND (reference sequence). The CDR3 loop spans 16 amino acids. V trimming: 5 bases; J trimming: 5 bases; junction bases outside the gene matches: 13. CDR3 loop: CASSVTAQGSGDTQYF. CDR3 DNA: TGTGCCAGTAGTGTGACCGCACAGGGGTCAGGAGATACGCAGTATTTT.